Below, 26 T cell receptor beta chains from the same sample are listed, as sequenced in a study of T cell responses to AZD1222 COVID-19 vaccine. Assay used: immunoSEQ multiplex PCR; TCRdb lists only in-frame clones, some missing. The sample includes about 110,000 clones, approximately 90% of them seen just once. Sequencing used peripheral blood, obtained on day 0 of MenACWY control vaccination. All receptors come from an adult in good health.

This clone has only a few counts. The chain combines TRBV19 with TRBJ1-5; a possible D gene is TRBD1 (5 bases). This CDR3 comprises 16 residues. CDR1 and CDR2 (germline): LNHDA, SQIVND (reference sequence). The V end was cut by 4 bases, the J end by 1 base, with 14 bases between. The CDR3 bases are TGTGCCAGTAGTAGAAAGGGGTTTTCGAGCAATCAGCCCCAGCATTTT. Its translation is CASSRKGFSSNQPQHF. Complete variable domain (other parts from reference TRBV19 and TRBJ1-5): DGGITQSPKYLFRKEGQNVTLSCEQNLNHDAMYWYRQDPGQGLRLIYYSQIVNDFQKGDIAEGYSVSREKKESFPLTVTSAQKNPTAFYLCASSRKGFSSNQPQHFGDGTRLSIL.

J is TRBJ2-5 and V is TRBV1; the DNA was not compared with TRBD1, the D call given in the table. TRBV1 is listed as a pseudogene. The CDR3 sequence is 14 residues long. The CDR3 DNA follows: TGCACCAGCAGTCCACGGGACAGTAAAGAGACCCAGTACTTC. It yields the protein CTSSPRDSKETQYF.

Here the CDR3 reads CASSQSGTSGGVRTDTQYF. The CDR3 bases are TGTGCCAGCAGCCAATCCGGGACTAGCGGGGGGGTTAGGACAGATACGCAGTATTTT. The gene calls are TRBV5-6 and TRBJ2-3, with 16 bases aligning to TRBD2. Germline lookup yields CDR1 SGHDT and CDR2 YYEEEE. The CDR3 length is 19 residues. V lost 4 bases, J lost 3 bases, and 11 bases stayed unmatched.

The chain employs TRBV2 and TRBJ1-6, with 9 bases lining up with TRBD1. Trimming took 3 bases from V and 7 from J; bases not matched to a gene: 4. The CDR3 is 15 amino acids. The germline V gene has CDR1 SNHLY and CDR2 FYNNEI. The CDR3: CASSETTGGNSPLHF. CDR3 bases: TGTGCCAGCAGTGAGACGACAGGGGGAAATTCACCCCTCCACTTT.

A few counts support this clone. V and J are TRBV29-1 and TRBJ2-7; 11 positions agree with TRBD2. The junction had 10 bases not matched to a gene; V was cut back by 4 bases and J by 2 bases. The CDR3 length is 16 residues. Germline CDR1 and CDR2: SQVTM and ANQGSEA. The CDR3: CSVVRTASGGTYEQYF. As DNA, the CDR3 is TGCAGCGTTGTAAGGACAGCTAGCGGGGGGACCTACGAGCAGTACTTC.

CDR3 amino acids: CASSQVRTAYEQYF. The CDR3 DNA is TGCGCCAGCAGCCAAGTTCGCACAGCATACGAGCAGTACTTC. The chain links TRBV4-1 to TRBJ2-7; D is unclear. Between the trimmed V and J ends, which lost 1 base and 4 bases, there was a span of 11 bases. Per germline, CDR1 MGHRA and CDR2 YSYEKL. CDR3 size: 14 residues.

The V call is TRBV25-1, the J call TRBJ1-1; no clear D gene. V was shortened by 3 bases and J by 1 base, with 9 bases between the two germline ends. There are 14 residues in the CDR3. CDR1 MGHDK and CDR2 SYGVNS come from the germline V gene. The CDR3 sequence: CASSDSGWNTEAFF. The CDR3 nucleotides are TGTGCCAGCAGTGATTCTGGGTGGAACACTGAAGCTTTCTTT.

This chain links TRBV12-1 with TRBJ1-2; TRBD1 is taken as the D call from the table, unchecked against the DNA. TRBV12-1 constitutes a pseudogene. The CDR3 totals 14 residues. The CDR3 bases are TGTGCCAGCAGCTTTGGTTGGCCAGGCCATGGCTACACCTTC. Translated, it gives CASSFGWPGHGYTF.

This chain links TRBV4-1 with TRBJ1-4; TRBD1 matches 8 bases. V gave up 4 bases and J gave up 15 bases; unmatched junction bases: 7. The CDR3 is 12 amino acids. Germline V gene lookup returns CDR1 MGHRA and CDR2 YSYEKL. The CDR3 loop reads CASSLGQGKVFF. DNA of the CDR3: TGCGCCAGCAGCCTCGGACAGGGTAAAGTGTTTTTT.

The J gene is TRBJ1-5, the V gene TRBV18; D gene uncertain. The CDR3 is made up of 13 amino acids. Germline assignment: CDR1 KGHSH and CDR2 LQKENI. The ends were cut back, 2 bases at V and 7 bases at J, with 9 bases in the middle. The CDR3 DNA reads TGTGCCAGCTCACCAAGGCGCGAGCAGCCCCAGCATTTT. It codes for CASSPRREQPQHF.

The chain uses TRBV11-3 and TRBJ1-3; D is undetermined. V was pared by 2 bases and J by 4 bases, with 9 bases between. The CDR3 runs to 14 residues. The germline V gene has CDR1 SGHNT and CDR2 YENEEA. The CDR3 coding sequence is TGTGCCAGCAGCTTAACGGGGTCGGGAAACACCATATATTTT. Translated: CASSLTGSGNTIYF.

The gene calls are TRBV11-2 and TRBJ1-5; D gene unclear. CDR1 SGHAT and CDR2 FQNNGV come from the germline V gene. V dropped 5 bases and J dropped 9 bases, with 17 bases sitting between them. The CDR3 loop spans 14 amino acids. Written as DNA, the CDR3 is TGTGCCAGCAGCCACGCACCGGACTTTTGGCCCCAGCATTTT. Translation gives CASSHAPDFWPQHF.

V gene TRBV27 combines with J gene TRBJ2-3; 11 nucleotides agree with TRBD2. J lost 7 bases, V lost 6 bases, and 9 bases had no gene match. Per germline, CDR1 MNHEY and CDR2 SMNVEV (reference sequence). The CDR3 runs to 15 residues. The CDR3 spells CASSFSGGAGYTQYF. The CDR3 region has the DNA TGTGCCAGCAGCTTTAGCGGGGGGGCCGGCTATACGCAGTATTTT.

The CDR3 sequence: CASSDEQGYTEAFF. For the CDR3, the DNA is TGTGCCAGCAGTGATGAACAGGGATACACTGAAGCTTTCTTT. The genes are TRBV2 and TRBJ1-1, with D possibly matching TRBD1 (6 bases). The germline V gene has CDR1 SNHLY and CDR2 FYNNEI. V shed 3 bases and J shed 3 bases, with 11 bases lying between them. The CDR3 has 14 residues.

The genes are TRBV3-1 (or the pseudogene TRBV3-2) and TRBJ1-1; 8 nucleotides line up with TRBD1. Trimming removed 4 bases from V and 7 bases from J; junction bases left unmatched: 5. CDR1 is LGHDT and CDR2 is YNNKEL in the germline V gene (reference sequence). The CDR3 consists of 13 residues. As DNA, the CDR3 is TGTGCCAGCAGCCGATCGACAGGGGATGAAGCTTTCTTT. The encoded protein is CASSRSTGDEAFF.

The chain is built from TRBV18 and TRBJ1-2; D unclear. With 3 bases removed from V and 0 bases from J, the gap between germline ends came to 17 bases. CDR3 length equals 17 residues. The germline gives CDR1 KGHSH, CDR2 LQKENI. The CDR3 protein is CASSPNAPRQTNYGYTF. DNA of the CDR3: TGTGCCAGCTCACCTAATGCCCCCCGCCAGACTAACTATGGCTACACCTTC.

CDR3 nucleotide sequence: TGTGCCAGCAGTTTATCCCCGGGGGGGGATGAGCAGTTCTTC. It encodes CASSLSPGGDEQFF. The rearrangement links TRBV27 to TRBJ2-1, with TRBD2 matching 8 bases. The CDR3 length is 14 residues. Germline CDR1 is MNHEY and CDR2 is SMNVEV (reference sequence). V lost 0 bases and J lost 8; bases outside the gene matches: 3.

This clone was seen a few times. The chain has TRBV7-3 and TRBJ2-1, with D perhaps matching TRBD2 (5 bases). Germline CDR1 is SGHTA and CDR2 is FQGTGA. This CDR3 contains 13 residues. The V and J ends lost 4 bases and 8 bases respectively, with 12 bases between them. The CDR3 nucleotides are TGTGCCAGCAGCTCGGGGAATCCCCATGAGCAGTTCTTC. It translates to CASSSGNPHEQFF.

This clone was detected only once. This chain joins TRBV29-1 and TRBJ1-2; tentative D call: TRBD1 (6 bases). The CDR3 is 16 amino acids. The V gene lost 4 bases and the J gene lost 2 bases, with 20 bases spanning the gap. The germline CDR1 and CDR2 sequences are SQVTM and ANQGSEA. DNA of the CDR3: TGCAGCGTTGCCTCACAGGGAAGTAAGTCCAACTATGGCTACACCTTC. Translating gives CSVASQGSKSNYGYTF.

The chain links TRBV5-4 to TRBJ1-1, with TRBD1 matching 8 bases. Germline-derived CDR1 and CDR2 are SGHNT and YYREEE (reference sequence). V shed 3 bases, J shed 5 bases, and the junction held 9 bases outside the gene matches. This CDR3 comprises 15 residues. DNA of the CDR3: TGTGCCAGCAGCTACGACAGGGGATTAAGGACTGAAGCTTTCTTT. The encoded protein is CASSYDRGLRTEAFF.

The chain joins TRBV6-2 or TRBV6-3 to TRBJ1-6; a possible D gene is TRBD1 (6 bases). The CDR3 runs 20 residues. The V end was cut by 2 bases, the J end by 1 base, with 21 bases between. Germline CDR1 MNHEY, CDR2 SVGEGT. The CDR3 sequence: CASSYALAGVVWSYNSPLHF. CDR3 nucleotide sequence: TGTGCCAGCAGTTACGCCCTGGCAGGGGTAGTTTGGTCCTATAATTCACCCCTCCACTTT.

The chain links TRBV5-1 to TRBJ1-2, with TRBD1 matching over 7 bases. Trimming cost V 1 base and J 8 bases; bases outside gene matches: 2. Germline V CDR1 and CDR2: SGHRS, YFSETQ. The CDR3 extends over 12 amino acids. CDR3 bases: TGCGCCAGCAGCTTGACAGGGGAGGGCTACACCTTC. It specifies CASSLTGEGYTF.

This sequence joins TRBV4-1 and TRBJ1-5, with 7 bases aligning to TRBD1. Germline V CDR1 and CDR2: MGHRA, YSYEKL. The V and J ends lost 6 bases and 3 bases, in that order; junction bases with no gene match: 8. This CDR3 has 15 residues. CDR3 in DNA: TGCGCCAGCAGTCCAGGGGGACAGACCAATCAGCCCCAGCATTTT. Translation: CASSPGGQTNQPQHF.

The chain recombines TRBV4-1 with TRBJ1-5; D unclear. CDR1 is MGHRA, CDR2 YSYEKL, per germline. Trimming cost V 4 bases and J 5 bases, with 15 bases left between them. CDR3 length: 15 residues. The CDR3 here is CASSRTDRKHQPQHF. CDR3 DNA sequence: TGCGCCAGCAGCCGGACGGATCGGAAACATCAGCCCCAGCATTTT.

V is TRBV20-1 and J is TRBJ1-1, with D uncertain. The CDR3 contains 11 residues. Trimming stripped 0 bases from V and 4 bases from J, with 3 bases between. Germline assignment: CDR1 DFQATT and CDR2 SNEGSKA (reference sequence). CDR3 coding DNA: TGCAGTGCTAGAGATATCACTGAAGCTTTCTTT. Amino acid sequence: CSARDITEAFF.

J is TRBJ2-1 and V is TRBV6-5, with TRBD1 matching 7 bases. Germline V gene sequence: CDR1 MNHEY, CDR2 SVGAGI. After removal of 0 bases from V and 8 bases from J, the junction contained 10 bases not matched to a gene. The CDR3 runs 16 residues. CDR3: CASSYSLRGSSHEQFF. For the CDR3, the DNA is TGTGCCAGCAGTTACTCTCTCAGGGGGTCCTCTCATGAGCAGTTCTTC.